The clone carrying this T cell receptor beta chain was seen more than once but under ten times. Its specificity is unknown. The data originate from a study of T-cell memory formation after mild COVID-19. Study in general: TCR clusters largely stayed donor specific. Study-wide results and caveats: Clones that got smaller from day 15 to 85 had even CD4/CD8, while clones growing later tipped toward CD4+. Chiefly within CM and EM were the contracting CD4+ clones; CD8+ ones were within EMRA.

TCRdb re-analysed the 5' RACE reads in MiXCR, keeping a single row per CDR3 protein. The sample lists around 420,000 distinct CDR3 sequences, about 24% occurring once. Germline CDR1 is SGHAT and CDR2 is FQNNGV. Between the trimmed V and J ends, which lost 5 bases and 6 bases, there was a span of 21 bases. The CDR3 is made up of 16 amino acids. This TCR was recovered from an adult woman who had mild COVID-19 (a few samples of this study predate the infection). Cell type and time point are not known. The chain employs TRBV11-2 and TRBJ2-3; maybe TRBD1 (5 bases). The sequenced sample consisted of PBMCs or a T cell subset sorted from them (not recorded which). The CDR3 sequence is CASSPNGRVPGDTQYF. The CDR3 DNA reads as TGTGCCAGCAGCCCCAACGGTCGGGTTCCAGGGGATACGCAGTATTTT.